The 14 T cell receptor beta chains listed next were all sequenced from one sample in a study of cytomegalovirus exposure and HLA in healthy donors. PCR used 60 Vbeta primers and 13 Jbeta primers. TCRdb's table, derived via immunoSEQ multiplex PCR, lists solely in-frame clones and lacks some. Found here are 150,000 or so clones, more than 75% of them singletons; the top ten hold around 14%. The specimen was PBMCs. Receptor source: a woman between 40 and 50 years old in good health and CMV-seronegative.

The chain has TRBV28 and TRBJ2-6; D is possibly TRBD1 (5 bases). Germline CDR1 is MDHEN and CDR2 is SYDVKM. CDR3 length: 18 amino acids. With 2 bases removed from V and 0 bases from J, the gap between germline ends came to 14 bases. CDR3 DNA: TGTGCCAGCAGTTTAATACAGGTCACAATCTCTGGGGCCAACGTCCTGACTTTC. Translation: CASSLIQVTISGANVLTF.

This chain uses TRBV28 with TRBJ1-4; 9 nucleotides align to TRBD1. Looked up from germline, CDR1 is MDHEN and CDR2 is SYDVKM. V shed 2 bases, J shed 8 bases, and the junction held 9 bases outside the gene matches. The CDR3 has 16 amino acids. In nucleotides, the CDR3 is TGTGCCAGCAGTTTACGGGACAGGGCGGTTTCGGAAAAACTGTTTTTT. Translating it yields CASSLRDRAVSEKLFF. The full variable domain, in which reference TRBV28 and TRBJ1-4 provide the parts outside the CDR3, is DVKVTQSSRYLVKRTGEKVFLECVQDMDHENMFWYRQDPGLGLRLIYFSYDVKMKEKGDIPEGYSVSREKKERFSLILESASTNQTSMYLCASSLRDRAVSEKLFFGSGTQLSVL.

The rearrangement joins TRBV11-3 to TRBJ2-1, with 12 bases fitting TRBD2. The CDR3 covers 15 residues. Germline V gives CDR1 SGHNT, CDR2 YENEEA. Losses at the gene ends were 1 base for V and 6 bases for J; bases not matched to a gene: 1. The CDR3 DNA reads as TGTGCCAGCAGCTTAGGACTAGCGGGAGCCAATGAGCAGTTCTTC. As protein: CASSLGLAGANEQFF.

The rearrangement joins TRBV4-1 to TRBJ1-2; perhaps TRBD1 as D (5 bases). The ends were cut back, 0 bases at V and 4 bases at J, with 12 bases in the middle. The CDR3 sequence is 15 residues long. Germline CDR1 is MGHRA and CDR2 is YSYEKL. CDR3 protein: CASSQDPGGGYGYTF. The CDR3 DNA follows: TGCGCCAGCAGCCAAGATCCGGGGGGAGGCTATGGCTACACCTTC.

The chain links TRBV13 to TRBJ1-2; D is undetermined. Trimming left V 0 bases short and J 8 bases short, with 13 bases between. CDR3 length equals 14 residues. The V gene's germline CDR1 is PRHDT and CDR2 FYEKMQ (reference sequence). The DNA for the CDR3 is TGTGCCAGCAGCTTAGGCAGCTTGTCGGGGGGCTACACCTTC. It yields the protein CASSLGSLSGGYTF.

As regards this clone: The junction does not match germline at one end; this may be a read error. V usage is TRBV7-9 and J usage is TRBJ1-2, with 7 bases aligning to TRBD1. Germline CDR1 is SEHNR and CDR2 is FQNEAQ (reference sequence). This CDR3 has 12 amino acids. The CDR3 DNA is TGTTCCAGCAGCCGGGACAGCTATGGCTACACCTTC. Protein: CSSSRDSYGYTF. Combining the CDR3 with reference TRBV7-9 and TRBJ1-2 gives the whole variable domain DTGVSQNPRHKITKRGQNVTFRCDPISEHNRLYWYRQTLGQGPEFLTYFQNEAQLEKSRLLSDRFSAERPKGSFSTLEIQRTEQGDSAMYLCSSSRDSYGYTFGSGTRLTVV.

The chain has TRBV28 and TRBJ2-7; 8 bases map to TRBD2. CDR1 and CDR2 (germline): MDHEN, SYDVKM. J lost 4 bases, V lost 5 bases, and 4 bases had no gene match. The CDR3 sequence is 13 residues long. The CDR3 region has the DNA TGTGCCAGCAGTAGGGAGCGGGGGTACGAGCAGTACTTC. This translates into CASSRERGYEQYF.

The V gene is TRBV5-1, the J gene TRBJ2-2; the match to TRBD2 covers 8 bases. The V segment lost 0 bases and the J segment 6 bases; nucleotides outside the gene matches: 10. Germline V gene sequence: CDR1 SGHRS, CDR2 YFSETQ. This CDR3 is 17 amino acids long. The CDR3 bases are TGCGCCAGCAGCTTGGGTTCCGCGGGGGGCGAGTCCGGGGAGCTGTTTTTT. Amino acid sequence: CASSLGSAGGESGELFF.

This clone was detected only a few times. This chain joins TRBV13 and TRBJ1-2; no definite D call. Trimming removed 0 bases from V and 8 bases from J, with 7 bases in between. This CDR3 has 12 residues. Per the germline V gene, CDR1 is PRHDT and CDR2 is FYEKMQ (reference sequence). The CDR3 is CASSLGPGGYTF. CDR3 nucleotides: TGTGCCAGCAGCTTAGGTCCAGGAGGCTACACCTTC.

This clone was found once. The chain recombines TRBV7-6 with TRBJ1-1, with 12 positions matching TRBD1. The trim removed 1 base at V and 4 bases at J, leaving 4 bases unmatched. The CDR3 contains 16 residues. CDR1 and CDR2 from the germline V gene are SGHVS and FNYEAQ. CDR3 residues: CASSLGDRGLSTEAFF. CDR3 in DNA: TGTGCCAGCAGCTTAGGGGACAGGGGGCTGAGCACTGAAGCTTTCTTT. The whole variable domain, remainder taken from reference TRBV7-6 and TRBJ1-1, is GAGVSQSPRYKVTKRGQDVALRCDPISGHVSLYWYRQALGQGPEFLTYFNYEAQQDKSGLPNDRFSAERPEGSISTLTIQRTEQRDSAMYRCASSLGDRGLSTEAFFGQGTRLTVV.

This chain connects TRBV6-6 to TRBJ2-2, with TRBD2 as a possible D gene (5 bases). CDR3 length: 14 amino acids. Trimming took off 10 bases at V and 2 bases at J, with 14 bases between the two ends. Germline V gene lookup returns CDR1 MNHNY and CDR2 SVGAGI (reference sequence). The CDR3 protein is CATSERTNTGELFF. CDR3 DNA sequence: TGTGCCACCTCCGAGCGGACCAACACCGGGGAGCTGTTTTTT.

The chain has TRBV11-3 and TRBJ1-6; D is unresolved. From germline, CDR1 is SGHNT and CDR2 YENEEA. V shed 2 bases and J shed 7 bases, with 9 bases lying between them. The CDR3 totals 14 residues. The CDR3 coding sequence is TGTGCCAGCAGCTTAATGGGCAGAAATTCACCCCTCCACTTT. This codes for CASSLMGRNSPLHF.

This clone occurred once. The V call is TRBV19, the J call TRBJ1-5, with D uncertain. V was shortened by 4 bases and J by 0 bases, with 7 bases between the two germline ends. Per the germline V gene, CDR1 is LNHDA and CDR2 is SQIVND (reference sequence). This CDR3 has 14 amino acids. As DNA, the CDR3 is TGTGCCAGTAGTAACATTAATAGCAATCAGCCCCAGCATTTT. It specifies CASSNINSNQPQHF.

The gene calls are TRBV7-9 and TRBJ2-1; 12 nucleotides line up with TRBD2. V lost 5 bases to trimming and J lost 10 bases; unmatched junction nucleotides: 6. The CDR3 runs 14 residues. Germline V CDR1 and CDR2: SEHNR, FQNEAQ (reference sequence). CDR3: CASSPGLAGYEQFF. The CDR3 DNA is TGTGCCAGCAGCCCGGGACTAGCGGGTTACGAGCAGTTCTTC.